The T cell receptor beta chain described here comes from a study of cytomegalovirus exposure and HLA in healthy donors. The length of the CDR3 is 16 residues. Trimming cost V 0 bases and J 0 bases, with 9 bases left between them. Germline V gene sequence: CDR1 SGHNT, CDR2 YENEEA. Assay used: immunoSEQ multiplex PCR; TCRdb lists only in-frame clones, some missing. The sample shows around 250,000 clones, around 90% of them seen only once. What was sequenced was PBMCs. The receptor's source is a woman aged 25 to 45 in good health and CMV-seronegative. The genes are TRBV11-3 and TRBJ2-1; D is possibly TRBD1 or TRBD2 (5 bases each). This chain's CDR3 is CASSLDWGSSYNEQFF. As DNA, the CDR3 is TGTGCCAGCAGCTTAGACTGGGGGAGCTCCTACAATGAGCAGTTCTTC.